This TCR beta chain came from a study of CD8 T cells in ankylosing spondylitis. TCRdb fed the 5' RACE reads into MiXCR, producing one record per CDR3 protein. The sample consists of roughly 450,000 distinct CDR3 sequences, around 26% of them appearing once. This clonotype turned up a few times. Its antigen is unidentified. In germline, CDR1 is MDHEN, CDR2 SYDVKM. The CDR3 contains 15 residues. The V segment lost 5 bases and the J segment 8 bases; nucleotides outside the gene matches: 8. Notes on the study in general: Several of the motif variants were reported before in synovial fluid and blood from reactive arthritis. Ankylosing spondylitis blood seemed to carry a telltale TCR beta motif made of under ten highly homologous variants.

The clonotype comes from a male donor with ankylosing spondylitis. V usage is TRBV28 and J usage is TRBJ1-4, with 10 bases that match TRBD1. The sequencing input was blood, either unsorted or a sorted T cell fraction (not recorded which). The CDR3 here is CASSTRTGGEEKLFF. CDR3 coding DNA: TGTGCCAGCAGTACCCGGACAGGGGGGGAAGAAAAACTGTTTTTT.